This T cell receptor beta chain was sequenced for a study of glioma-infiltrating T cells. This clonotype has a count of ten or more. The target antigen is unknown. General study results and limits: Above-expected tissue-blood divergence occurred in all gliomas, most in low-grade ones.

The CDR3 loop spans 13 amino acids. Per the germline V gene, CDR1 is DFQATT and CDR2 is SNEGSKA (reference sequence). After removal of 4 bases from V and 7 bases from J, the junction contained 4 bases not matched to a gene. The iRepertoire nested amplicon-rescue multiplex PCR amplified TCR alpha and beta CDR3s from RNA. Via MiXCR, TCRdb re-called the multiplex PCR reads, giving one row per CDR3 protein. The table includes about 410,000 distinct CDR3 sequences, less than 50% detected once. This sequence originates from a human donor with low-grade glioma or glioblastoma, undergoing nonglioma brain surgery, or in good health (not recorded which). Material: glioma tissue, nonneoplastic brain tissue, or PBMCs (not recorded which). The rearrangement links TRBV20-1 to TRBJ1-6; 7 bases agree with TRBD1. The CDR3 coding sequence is TGCAGTGCTACCGGACAGGAGAATTCACCCCTCCACTTT. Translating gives CSATGQENSPLHF.